The entry below describes one T cell receptor beta chain. The data stem from a study of control samples from healthy donors and cancer patients. This table comes from immunoSEQ multiplex PCR, and its TCRdb copy is limited to in-frame clones, with some not included. The table records 190,000 or so clones, 85% to 95% of them present only once. With V trimmed by 1 base and J by 5 bases, 15 bases remained unmatched. The CDR3 sequence is 19 residues long. The germline V gene encodes CDR1 MNHNS and CDR2 SASEGT. The sequencing sample was made of blood. This sequence originates from a man aged 18 to 30 in good health. The chain is built from TRBV6-1 and TRBJ1-5, with 9 bases that match TRBD1. CDR3 residues: CASSEDGGQGFGVDQPQHF. The DNA for the CDR3 is TGTGCCAGCAGTGAAGACGGGGGACAGGGTTTTGGAGTGGATCAGCCCCAGCATTTT.